This entry is about one T cell receptor (beta chain). The antigen is undetermined. These data are taken from a study of identical twins. Regarding the study as a whole: Fewer insertions marked abundant cord blood beta clonotypes; young adult naive trended weakly, memory not at all. The presence of invariant MAIT and iNKT cells could partly confound analyses of zero-insertion sequences.

From the 5' RACE reads, TCRdb called clonotypes with MiXCR, one entry per CDR3 protein. The sample has hundreds of thousands of distinct CDR3 sequences; roughly 8% are singletons. These sequences were also reported in another study, on yellow fever vaccine responses in identical twins.

The sequence was obtained from a young woman in good health. Material for sequencing was PBMCs.

The CDR3 DNA reads TGCAGTGCCAGGACAGGGCATAACTATGGCTACACCTTC. This sequence encodes CSARTGHNYGYTF. V and J are TRBV20-1 and TRBJ1-2; 8 bases agree with TRBD1. Germline lookup yields CDR1 DFQATT and CDR2 SNEGSKA (reference sequence). This CDR3 comprises 13 residues. Unmatched junction bases numbered 4, after V lost 6 bases and J lost 1 base.